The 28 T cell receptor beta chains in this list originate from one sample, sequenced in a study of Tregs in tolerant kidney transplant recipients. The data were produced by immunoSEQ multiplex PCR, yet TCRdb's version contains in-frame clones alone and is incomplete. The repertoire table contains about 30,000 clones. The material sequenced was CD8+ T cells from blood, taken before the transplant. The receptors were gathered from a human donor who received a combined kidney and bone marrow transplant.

This CDR3 reads CASEGAGDYEQYF. Incomplete CDR3 DNA: TGTGCCAGCGAGGGGGCGGGAGATTACGAG. The chain couples TRBV2 to TRBJ2-7; TRBD1 or TRBD2 may be the D gene (7 bases each). The read terminates 3 residues ahead of where the CDR3 ends, so the germline J gene completes it. The V end lost 8 bases, the J end lost 4 bases, and 15 bases lay between the germline ends. Germline V gene sequence: CDR1 SNHLY, CDR2 FYNNEI. This CDR3 region has 13 residues.

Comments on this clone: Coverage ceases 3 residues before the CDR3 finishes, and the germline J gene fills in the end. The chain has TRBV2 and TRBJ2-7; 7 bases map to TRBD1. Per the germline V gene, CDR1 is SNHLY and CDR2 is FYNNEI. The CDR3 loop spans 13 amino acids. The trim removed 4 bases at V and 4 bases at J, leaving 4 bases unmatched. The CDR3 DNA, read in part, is TGTGCCAGCAGTGGAGGGGGCAGTTACGAG. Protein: CASSGGGSYE. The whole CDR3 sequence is CASSGGGSYEQYF.

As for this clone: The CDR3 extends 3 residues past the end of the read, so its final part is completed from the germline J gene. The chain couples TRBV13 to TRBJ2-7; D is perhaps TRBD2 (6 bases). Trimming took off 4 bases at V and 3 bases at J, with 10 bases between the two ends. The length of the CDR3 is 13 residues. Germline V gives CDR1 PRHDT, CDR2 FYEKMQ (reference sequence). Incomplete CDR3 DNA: TGTGCCAGCAGCTCCGCGGGAAACTACGAG. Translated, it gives CASSSAGNYE. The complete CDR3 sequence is CASSSAGNYEQYF.

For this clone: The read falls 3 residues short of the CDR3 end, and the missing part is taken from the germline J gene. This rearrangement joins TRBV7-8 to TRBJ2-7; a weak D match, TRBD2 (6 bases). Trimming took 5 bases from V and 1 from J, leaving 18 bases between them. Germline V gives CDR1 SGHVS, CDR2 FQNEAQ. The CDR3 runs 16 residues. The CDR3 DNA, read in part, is TGTGCCAGCAGCCATCAGACCGCGGGGCTTTCCTACGAG. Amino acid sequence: CASSHQTAGLSYE. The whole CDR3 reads CASSHQTAGLSYEQYF.

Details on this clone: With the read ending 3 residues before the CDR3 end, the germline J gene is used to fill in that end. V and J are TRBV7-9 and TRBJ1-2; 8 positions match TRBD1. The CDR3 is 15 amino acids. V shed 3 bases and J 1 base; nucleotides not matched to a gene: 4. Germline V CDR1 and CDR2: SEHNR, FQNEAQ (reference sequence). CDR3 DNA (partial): TGTGCCAGCAGCTTGGGGACAGGCAGTAACTATGGC. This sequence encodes CASSLGTGSNYG. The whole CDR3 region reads CASSLGTGSNYGYTF.

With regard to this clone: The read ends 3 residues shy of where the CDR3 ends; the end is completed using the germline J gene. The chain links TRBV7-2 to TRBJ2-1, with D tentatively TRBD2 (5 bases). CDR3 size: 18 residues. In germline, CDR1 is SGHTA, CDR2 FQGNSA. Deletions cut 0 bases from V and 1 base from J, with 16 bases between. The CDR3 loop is CASSLAVGERRSYNEQFF. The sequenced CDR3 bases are TGTGCCAGCAGCTTAGCAGTCGGGGAACGGAGATCCTACAATGAG.

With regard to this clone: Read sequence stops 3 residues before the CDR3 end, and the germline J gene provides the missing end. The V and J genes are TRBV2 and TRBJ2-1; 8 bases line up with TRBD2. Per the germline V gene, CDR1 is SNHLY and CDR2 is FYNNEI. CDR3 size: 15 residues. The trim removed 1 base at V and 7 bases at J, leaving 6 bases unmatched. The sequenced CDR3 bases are TGTGCCAGCAGTGAAGGCCAGCGGGAGTGGAATGAG. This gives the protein CASSEGQREWNE. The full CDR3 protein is CASSEGQREWNEQFF.

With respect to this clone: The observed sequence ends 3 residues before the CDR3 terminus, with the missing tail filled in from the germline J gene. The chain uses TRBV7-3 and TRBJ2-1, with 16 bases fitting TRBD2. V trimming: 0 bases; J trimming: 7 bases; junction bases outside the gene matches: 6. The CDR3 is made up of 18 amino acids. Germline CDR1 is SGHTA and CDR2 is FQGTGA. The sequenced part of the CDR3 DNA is TGTGCCAGCAGCTTAACGGGACTAGCGGGAGGGCCGAGTAATGAG. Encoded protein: CASSLTGLAGGPSNE. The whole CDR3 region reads CASSLTGLAGGPSNEQFF. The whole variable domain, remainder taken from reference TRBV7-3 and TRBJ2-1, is GAGVSQTPSNKVTEKGKYVELRCDPISGHTALYWYRQSLGQGPEFLIYFQGTGAADDSGLPNDRFFAVRPEGSVSTLKIQRTERGDSAVYLCASSLTGLAGGPSNEQFFGPGTRLTVL.

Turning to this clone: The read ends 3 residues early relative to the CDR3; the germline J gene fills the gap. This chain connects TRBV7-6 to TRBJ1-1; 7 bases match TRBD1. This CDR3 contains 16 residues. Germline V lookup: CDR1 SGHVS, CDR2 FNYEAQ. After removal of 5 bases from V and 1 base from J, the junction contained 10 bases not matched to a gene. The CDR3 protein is CASSTPGTEKNTEAFF. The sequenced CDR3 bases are TGTGCCAGCAGCACTCCCGGGACAGAAAAGAACACTGAA.

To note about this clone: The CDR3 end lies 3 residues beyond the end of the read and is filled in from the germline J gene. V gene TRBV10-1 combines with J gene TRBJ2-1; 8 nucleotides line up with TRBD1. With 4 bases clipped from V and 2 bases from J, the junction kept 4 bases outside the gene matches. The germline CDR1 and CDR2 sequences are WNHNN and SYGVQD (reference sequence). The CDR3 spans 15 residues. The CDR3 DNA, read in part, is TGCGCCAGCAGTGTACGGACAGGGCCCTACAATGAG. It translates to CASSVRTGPYNE. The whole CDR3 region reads CASSVRTGPYNEQFF.

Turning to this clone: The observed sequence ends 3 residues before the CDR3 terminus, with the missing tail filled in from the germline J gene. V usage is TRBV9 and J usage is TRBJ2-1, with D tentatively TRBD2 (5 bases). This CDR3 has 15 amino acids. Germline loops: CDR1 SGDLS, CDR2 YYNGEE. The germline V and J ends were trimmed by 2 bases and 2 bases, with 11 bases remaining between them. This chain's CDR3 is CASSVSGSAYNEQFF. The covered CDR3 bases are TGTGCCAGCAGCGTCTCGGGGAGCGCCTACAATGAG.

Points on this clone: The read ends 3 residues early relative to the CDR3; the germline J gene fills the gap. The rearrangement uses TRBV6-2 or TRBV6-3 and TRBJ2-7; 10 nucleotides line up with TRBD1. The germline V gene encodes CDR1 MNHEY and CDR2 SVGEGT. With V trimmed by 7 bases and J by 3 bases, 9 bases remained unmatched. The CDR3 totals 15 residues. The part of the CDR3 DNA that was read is TGTGCCAGCAACCCGACAGGGGGCGGACTCTACGAG. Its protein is CASNPTGGGLYE. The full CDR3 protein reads CASNPTGGGLYEQYF.

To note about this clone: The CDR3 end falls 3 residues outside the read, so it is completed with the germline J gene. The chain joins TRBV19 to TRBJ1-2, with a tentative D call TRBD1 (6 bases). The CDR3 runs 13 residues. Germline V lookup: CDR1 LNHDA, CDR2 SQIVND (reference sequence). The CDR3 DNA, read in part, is TGTGCCAGCGCGATACAGGGAACCCAGGGC. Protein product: CASAIQGTQG. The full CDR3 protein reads CASAIQGTQGYTF.

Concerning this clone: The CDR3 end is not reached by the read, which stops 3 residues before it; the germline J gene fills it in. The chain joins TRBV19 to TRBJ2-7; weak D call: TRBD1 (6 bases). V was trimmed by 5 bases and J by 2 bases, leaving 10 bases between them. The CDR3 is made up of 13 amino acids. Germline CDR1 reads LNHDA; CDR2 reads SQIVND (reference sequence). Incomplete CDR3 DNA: TGTGCCAGTAGTCCGGGACAAGCCTACGAG. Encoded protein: CASSPGQAYE. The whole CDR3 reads CASSPGQAYEQYF.

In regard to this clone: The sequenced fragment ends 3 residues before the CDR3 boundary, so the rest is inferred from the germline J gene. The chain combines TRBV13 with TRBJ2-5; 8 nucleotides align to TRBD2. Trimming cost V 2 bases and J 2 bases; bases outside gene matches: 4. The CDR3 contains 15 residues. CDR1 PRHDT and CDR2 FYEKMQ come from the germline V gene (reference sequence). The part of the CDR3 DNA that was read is TGTGCCAGCAGCTTACAGCGGGGGAGTCAAGAGACC. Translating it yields CASSLQRGSQET. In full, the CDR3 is CASSLQRGSQETQYF.

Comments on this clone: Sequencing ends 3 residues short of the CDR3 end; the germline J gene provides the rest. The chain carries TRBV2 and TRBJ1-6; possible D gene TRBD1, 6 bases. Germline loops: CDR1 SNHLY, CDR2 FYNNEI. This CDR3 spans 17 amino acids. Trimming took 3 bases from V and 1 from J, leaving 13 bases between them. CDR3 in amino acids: CASSEGTGMSYNSPLHF. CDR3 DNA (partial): TGTGCCAGCAGTGAGGGAACAGGGATGTCCTATAATTCACCC.

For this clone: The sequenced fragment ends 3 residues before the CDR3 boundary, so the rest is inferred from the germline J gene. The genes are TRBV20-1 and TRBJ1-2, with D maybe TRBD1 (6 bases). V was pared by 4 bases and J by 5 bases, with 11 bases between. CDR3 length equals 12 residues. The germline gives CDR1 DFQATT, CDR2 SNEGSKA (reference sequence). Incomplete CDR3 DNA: TGCAGTGCTAACCCGACAGGTTATGGC. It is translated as CSANPTGYG. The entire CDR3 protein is CSANPTGYGYTF.

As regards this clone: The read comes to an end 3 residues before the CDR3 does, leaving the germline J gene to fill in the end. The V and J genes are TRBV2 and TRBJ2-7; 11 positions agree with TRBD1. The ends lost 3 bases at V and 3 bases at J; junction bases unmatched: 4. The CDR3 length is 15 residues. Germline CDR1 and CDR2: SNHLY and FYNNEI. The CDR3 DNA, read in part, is TGTGCCAGCAGTGATCCGGGACAGGGGGTCTACGAG. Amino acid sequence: CASSDPGQGVYE. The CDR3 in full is CASSDPGQGVYEQYF. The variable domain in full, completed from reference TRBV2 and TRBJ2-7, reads EPEVTQTPSHQVTQMGQEVILRCVPISNHLYFYWYRQILGQKVEFLVSFYNNEISEKSEIFDDQFSVERPDGSNFTLKIRSTKLEDSAMYFCASSDPGQGVYEQYFGPGTRLTVT.

The sequenced part of the CDR3 DNA is TGTGCCAGCAGCTTGGGTCTTGGGACTAGCGGGGAATCAGATACG. As protein: CASSLGLGTSGESDT. The full CDR3 protein is CASSLGLGTSGESDTQYF. V is TRBV7-6 and J is TRBJ2-3, with 13 positions matching TRBD2. Coverage ceases 3 residues before the CDR3 finishes, and the germline J gene fills in the end. The CDR3 has 18 amino acids. Unmatched junction bases numbered 10, after V lost 3 bases and J lost 4 bases. Germline V gives CDR1 SGHVS, CDR2 FNYEAQ.

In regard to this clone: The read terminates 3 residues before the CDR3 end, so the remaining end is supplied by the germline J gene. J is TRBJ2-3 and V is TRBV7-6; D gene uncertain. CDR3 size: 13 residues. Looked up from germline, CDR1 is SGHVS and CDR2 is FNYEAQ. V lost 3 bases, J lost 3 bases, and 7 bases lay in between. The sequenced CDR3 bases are TGTGCCAGCAGCTTCTCTCGGACAGATACG. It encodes CASSFSRTDT. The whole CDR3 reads CASSFSRTDTQYF.

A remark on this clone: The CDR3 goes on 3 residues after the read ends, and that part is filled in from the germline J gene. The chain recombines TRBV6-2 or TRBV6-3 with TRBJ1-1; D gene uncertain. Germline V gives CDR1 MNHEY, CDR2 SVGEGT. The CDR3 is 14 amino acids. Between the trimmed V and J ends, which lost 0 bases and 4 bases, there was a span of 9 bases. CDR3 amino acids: CASSYSVGFTEAFF. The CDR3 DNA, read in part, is TGTGCCAGCAGTTACTCGGTAGGGTTCACTGAA.

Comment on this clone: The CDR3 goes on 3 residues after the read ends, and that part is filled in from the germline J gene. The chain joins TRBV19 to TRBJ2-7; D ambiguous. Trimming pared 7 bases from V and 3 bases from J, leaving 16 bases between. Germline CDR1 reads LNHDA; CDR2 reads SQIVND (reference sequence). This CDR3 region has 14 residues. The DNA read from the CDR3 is TGTGCCAGTACACGGTGGGCAGGAGACTACGAG. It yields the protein CASTRWAGDYE. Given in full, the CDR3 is CASTRWAGDYEQYF. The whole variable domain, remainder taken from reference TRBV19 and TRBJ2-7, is DGGITQSPKYLFRKEGQNVTLSCEQNLNHDAMYWYRQDPGQGLRLIYYSQIVNDFQKGDIAEGYSVSREKKESFPLTVTSAQKNPTAFYLCASTRWAGDYEQYFGPGTRLTVT.

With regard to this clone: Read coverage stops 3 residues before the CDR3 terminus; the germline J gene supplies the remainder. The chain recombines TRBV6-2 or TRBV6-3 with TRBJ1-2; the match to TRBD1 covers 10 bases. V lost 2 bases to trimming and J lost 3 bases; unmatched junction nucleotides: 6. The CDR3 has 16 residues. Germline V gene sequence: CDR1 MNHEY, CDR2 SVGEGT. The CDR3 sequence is CASSYKRQGAYYGYTF. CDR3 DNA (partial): TGTGCCAGCAGTTACAAACGACAGGGGGCTTACTATGGC.

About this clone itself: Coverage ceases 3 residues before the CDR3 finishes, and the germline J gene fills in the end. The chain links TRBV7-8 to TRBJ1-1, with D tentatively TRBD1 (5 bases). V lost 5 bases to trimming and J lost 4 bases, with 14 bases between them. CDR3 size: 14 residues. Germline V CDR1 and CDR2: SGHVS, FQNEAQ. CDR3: CASSPSGGGTEAFF. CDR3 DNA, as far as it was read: TGTGCCAGCAGCCCCAGCGGGGGGGGCACTGAA.

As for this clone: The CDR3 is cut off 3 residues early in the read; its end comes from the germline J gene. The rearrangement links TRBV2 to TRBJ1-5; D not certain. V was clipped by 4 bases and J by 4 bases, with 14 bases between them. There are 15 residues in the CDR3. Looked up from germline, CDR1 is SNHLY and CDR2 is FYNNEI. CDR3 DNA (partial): TGTGCCAGCAGTGTGGGCCAAAGCTATAATCAGCCC. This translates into CASSVGQSYNQP. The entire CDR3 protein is CASSVGQSYNQPQHF.

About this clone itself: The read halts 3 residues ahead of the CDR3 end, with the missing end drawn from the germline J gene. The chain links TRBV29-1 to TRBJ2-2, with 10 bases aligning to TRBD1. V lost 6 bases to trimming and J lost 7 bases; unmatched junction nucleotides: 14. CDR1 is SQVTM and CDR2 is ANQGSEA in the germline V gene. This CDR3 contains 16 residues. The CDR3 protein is CSVGNPGQGSFGELFF. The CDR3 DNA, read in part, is TGCAGCGTGGGAAATCCGGGACAGGGGAGTTTCGGGGAG.

The CDR3 here is CASSEEGTSGTDTQYF. Partial CDR3 DNA: TGTGCCAGCAGTGAAGAGGGGACTAGCGGCACAGATACG. The chain is built from TRBV6-1 and TRBJ2-3; 10 bases agree with TRBD2. The observed sequence ends 3 residues before the CDR3 terminus, with the missing tail filled in from the germline J gene. Germline loops: CDR1 MNHNS, CDR2 SASEGT. The CDR3 is 16 amino acids. The junction had 2 bases not matched to a gene; V was cut back by 1 base and J by 1 base.

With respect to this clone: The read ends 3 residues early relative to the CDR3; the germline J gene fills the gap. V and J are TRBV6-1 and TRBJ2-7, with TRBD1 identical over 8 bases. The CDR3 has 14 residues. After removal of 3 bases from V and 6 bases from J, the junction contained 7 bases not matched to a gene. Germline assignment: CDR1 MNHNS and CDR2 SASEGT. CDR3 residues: CASSDPRDRSEQYF. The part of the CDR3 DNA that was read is TGTGCCAGCAGTGACCCCAGGGACAGGTCCGAG.